The source of this TCR beta chain is a study of CD8 T cells in ankylosing spondylitis. Study-level results: In the blood and synovial fluid of reactive arthritis, some motif variants had been previously reported. Seemingly distinctive of ankylosing spondylitis blood was a TCR beta motif formed by eight highly homologous variants.

V dropped 4 bases and J dropped 1; count of bases not matched to a gene: 6. This CDR3 has 15 amino acids. CDR1 and CDR2 from the germline V gene are MNHEY and SMNVEV (reference sequence). TCRdb reanalysed the 5' RACE reads using MiXCR and keeps one entry per CDR3 protein. The sample carries approximately 350,000 distinct CDR3 sequences, roughly 14% recorded once. In the case of this clonotype: The antigen is unknown.

The V gene is TRBV27, the J gene TRBJ2-7, with TRBD1 matching 8 bases. Sequencing was done on a sample of blood, either unsorted or a sorted T cell fraction (not recorded which). The TCR comes from a male donor with ankylosing spondylitis or in good health (not recorded which). CDR3 amino acids: CASSSTRDRSYEQYF. The CDR3 region has the DNA TGTGCCAGCAGTTCTACCAGGGACAGGTCCTACGAGCAGTACTTC.